The 8 T cell receptor beta chains below come from one sample, sequenced in a study of Graves' ophthalmopathy and Graves' hyperthyroidism. Amplified material comprised TCR beta CDR3 regions derived from RNA transcripts. RT-PCR was first run with HTBI primers, then multiplex PCR in a second round. MiXCR, run by TCRdb on the multiplex PCR reads, gives a single entry per CDR3 protein. This table holds 300,000 to 450,000 distinct CDR3 sequences, approximately 18% found once. The sequenced sample was peripheral blood. These receptor sequences come from an adult woman with stable Graves' hyperthyroidism.

At least ten counts were recorded for this clonotype. The chain is built from TRBV2 and TRBJ1-1; a possible D gene is TRBD1 (6 bases). The CDR3 length is 12 residues. V shed 4 bases and J shed 7 bases, with 10 bases lying between them. CDR1 is SNHLY and CDR2 is FYNNEI in the germline V gene. The CDR3 bases are TGTGCCAGCAGTGTCAGGGGTGTTGAAGCTTTCTTT. Encoded protein: CASSVRGVEAFF.

This clonotype came up many times. The rearrangement joins TRBV30 to TRBJ2-2; maybe TRBD1 (6 bases). CDR3 length: 14 residues. V gave up 1 base and J gave up 5 bases, with 11 bases separating them. Per the germline V gene, CDR1 is GTSNPN and CDR2 is SVGIG (reference sequence). The CDR3 spells CAWSEYRETGELFF. CDR3 DNA sequence: TGTGCCTGGAGTGAATACAGGGAAACCGGGGAGCTGTTTTTT.

Many counts were recorded for this clonotype. The genes are TRBV11-1 and TRBJ1-2, with 7 bases that match TRBD1. Germline assignment: CDR1 SGHAT and CDR2 FQDESV (reference sequence). The CDR3 totals 17 residues. With 3 bases clipped from V and 0 bases from J, the junction kept 10 bases outside the gene matches. CDR3 region: CASSLGGTEGTNYGYTF. In DNA form, the CDR3 reads TGTGCCAGCAGCTTGGGGGGGACAGAAGGAACTAACTATGGCTACACCTTC.

This chain joins TRBV12-3 or TRBV12-4 and TRBJ1-1, with D possibly matching TRBD1 (5 bases). The CDR3 is made up of 13 amino acids. V lost 8 bases to trimming and J lost 1 base, with 11 bases between them. In DNA, the CDR3 is TGTGCCAGCGAGACAGTCACGAACACTGAAGCTTTCTTT. It translates to CASETVTNTEAFF.

The rearrangement uses TRBV12-3 or TRBV12-4 and TRBJ1-5; D gene unclear. The CDR3 is 14 residues long. V shed 6 bases and J shed 3 bases, with 12 bases lying between them. The CDR3 loop reads CASSLGSFNQPQHF. The CDR3 coding sequence is TGTGCCAGCAGCCTTGGTAGCTTCAATCAGCCCCAGCATTTT.

This clonotype was picked up many times. The chain carries TRBV29-1 and TRBJ2-5, with 7 bases matching TRBD2. The CDR3 spans 14 residues. The germline V gene has CDR1 SQVTM and CDR2 ANQGSEA. V was clipped by 3 bases and J by 4 bases; unmatched bases: 8. As DNA, the CDR3 is TGCAGCGTTGAGGGAGGGGTGGAAGTAGAGACCCAGTACTTC. It is translated as CSVEGGVEVETQYF.

V is TRBV11-1 and J is TRBJ2-7; 9 bases are a match to TRBD1. The length of the CDR3 is 14 residues. Germline lookup yields CDR1 SGHAT and CDR2 FQDESV (reference sequence). J lost 5 bases, V lost 6 bases, and 8 bases had no gene match. This CDR3 reads CASSDYRGRNEQYF. CDR3 nucleotide sequence: TGTGCCAGCAGTGACTACAGGGGGCGGAACGAGCAGTACTTC.

This clonotype was observed many times. V gene TRBV5-1 combines with J gene TRBJ2-7, with 8 bases that match TRBD2. The CDR3 has 13 amino acids. With 8 bases clipped from V and 4 bases from J, the junction kept 8 bases outside the gene matches. Germline-derived CDR1 and CDR2 are SGHRS and YFSETQ. In nucleotides, the CDR3 is TGCGCCAGTGCACCACGGGAGGGTTACGAGCAGTACTTC. It is translated as CASAPREGYEQYF.